One and the same sample provided the 14 T cell receptor beta chains below, sequenced in a study of shared clonotypes between healthy human individuals. TCRdb's copy holds only in-frame clones and misses some; the assay was immunoSEQ multiplex PCR. The sample has hundreds of thousands of clones, more than 95% seen once; the top ten hold roughly 0.05%. The sequenced sample was naive CD4+ T cells sorted from blood. Subset given: CD45RA+ positively selected. The receptors were gathered from a woman aged 30 to 39 in good health.

This sequence joins TRBV28 and TRBJ2-7; 7 bases map to TRBD2. The germline CDR1 and CDR2 sequences are MDHEN and SYDVKM. The CDR3 has 12 residues. Losses at the gene ends were 8 bases for V and 4 bases for J; bases not matched to a gene: 5. In DNA, the CDR3 is TGTGCCAGCGGCGGGAGACCTTACGAGCAGTACTTC. It specifies CASGGRPYEQYF.

The chain employs TRBV2 and TRBJ1-5; D might be TRBD1 (5 bases). Trimming removed 4 bases at V and 5 bases at J, with 18 bases between. In germline, CDR1 is SNHLY, CDR2 FYNNEI. The CDR3 loop spans 16 amino acids. The CDR3 region is CASSGALGGRDQPQHF. For the CDR3, the DNA is TGTGCCAGCAGTGGGGCTCTGGGAGGCAGGGATCAGCCCCAGCATTTT. Complete variable domain (other parts from reference TRBV2 and TRBJ1-5): EPEVTQTPSHQVTQMGQEVILRCVPISNHLYFYWYRQILGQKVEFLVSFYNNEISEKSEIFDDQFSVERPDGSNFTLKIRSTKLEDSAMYFCASSGALGGRDQPQHFGDGTRLSIL.

The chain is built from TRBV7-9 and TRBJ2-7; weak D call: TRBD2 (6 bases). The length of the CDR3 is 17 residues. Germline V gene sequence: CDR1 SEHNR, CDR2 FQNEAQ (reference sequence). V was shortened by 5 bases and J by 3 bases, with 23 bases between the two germline ends. CDR3 sequence (DNA): TGTGCCAGCAGCCGGCGGGGAGACACAAAAATCGGCTACGAGCAGTACTTC. Translation: CASSRRGDTKIGYEQYF.

The DNA for the CDR3 is TGTGCCAGCAGTCGATCCGGGACAGGGGGCTATGGCTACACCTTC. Translation gives CASSRSGTGGYGYTF. The chain combines TRBV28 with TRBJ1-2; TRBD1 agrees at 11 bases. The trim removed 5 bases at V and 4 bases at J, leaving 6 bases unmatched. Germline V gene lookup returns CDR1 MDHEN and CDR2 SYDVKM. The CDR3 totals 15 residues.

The chain employs TRBV6-5 and TRBJ2-2; D possibly corresponds to TRBD2 (6 bases). The germline gives CDR1 MNHEY, CDR2 SVGAGI. The CDR3 sequence is 14 residues long. Trimming removed 6 bases from V and 5 bases from J, with 13 bases in between. The CDR3 DNA sequence: TGTGCCAGCAGGCGGGAAGATTGGACCGGGGAGCTGTTTTTT. Translation: CASRREDWTGELFF.

As regards this clone: Other DNA sequences of this sample code for an identical CDR3. The rearrangement uses TRBV10-1 and TRBJ2-3; TRBD2 might be the D (6 bases). Germline CDR1 and CDR2: WNHNN and SYGVQD (reference sequence). The CDR3 has 15 residues. Trimming pared 3 bases from V and 3 bases from J, leaving 13 bases between. The CDR3 loop reads CASSDIAGGTDTQYF. CDR3 bases: TGCGCCAGCAGTGATATAGCAGGAGGGACAGATACGCAGTATTTT.

The chain uses TRBV5-1 and TRBJ2-7, with D possibly matching TRBD2 (6 bases). The CDR3 length is 15 residues. V was clipped by 3 bases and J by 0 bases, with 13 bases between them. CDR1 is SGHRS, CDR2 YFSETQ, per germline. The CDR3 region is CASSSLGGSSYEQYF. Written as DNA, the CDR3 is TGCGCCAGCAGCTCCTTGGGAGGAAGCTCCTACGAGCAGTACTTC.

The CDR3: CASSVEGEFYNEQFF. The DNA of the CDR3 is TGTGCCAGCAGCGTAGAGGGGGAATTCTACAATGAGCAGTTCTTC. The rearrangement links TRBV9 to TRBJ2-1; D is possibly TRBD1 (6 bases). The CDR3 has 15 amino acids. The germline V and J ends were trimmed by 0 bases and 3 bases, with 10 bases remaining between them. From germline, CDR1 is SGDLS and CDR2 YYNGEE.

V and J are TRBV18 and TRBJ2-7; D might be TRBD2 (5 bases). Germline V gene lookup returns CDR1 KGHSH and CDR2 LQKENI. V lost 0 bases, J lost 0 bases, and 12 bases lay in between. The CDR3 totals 16 residues. The CDR3 here is CASSPPATGSSYEQYF. Here the CDR3 DNA reads TGTGCCAGCTCACCACCCGCGACTGGGAGCTCCTACGAGCAGTACTTC.

The chain joins TRBV2 to TRBJ2-1, with D unresolved. This CDR3 spans 15 amino acids. The germline CDR1 and CDR2 sequences are SNHLY and FYNNEI. V was pared by 1 base and J by 4 bases, with 11 bases between. CDR3 amino acids: CASSEDVTGYNEQFF. In DNA form, the CDR3 reads TGTGCCAGCAGTGAAGACGTGACTGGGTACAATGAGCAGTTCTTC.

The rearrangement joins TRBV10-2 to TRBJ2-7, with 8 bases that match TRBD2. The CDR3 is 14 amino acids. With 8 bases clipped from V and 1 base from J, the junction kept 7 bases outside the gene matches. Germline assignment: CDR1 WSHSY and CDR2 SAAADI. CDR3 region: CASVSGTRSYEQYF. In DNA form, the CDR3 reads TGCGCCAGCGTTTCCGGGACTAGATCCTACGAGCAGTACTTC.

The genes are TRBV7-2 and TRBJ1-2; D is uncertain. Trimming cost V 5 bases and J 8 bases, with 18 bases left between them. Looked up from germline, CDR1 is SGHTA and CDR2 is FQGNSA. This CDR3 has 14 residues. Here the CDR3 reads CASSPEEGKGGYTF. As DNA, the CDR3 is TGTGCCAGCAGCCCGGAAGAGGGAAAGGGAGGCTACACCTTC.

This clone was recorded only once. CDR3 nucleotide sequence: TGTGCCAGCAGACGACAGGGGTACTACGAGCAGTACTTC. This encodes CASRRQGYYEQYF. The chain couples TRBV11-2 to TRBJ2-7, with 8 positions matching TRBD1. The trim removed 6 bases at V and 3 bases at J, leaving 4 bases unmatched. Germline CDR1 is SGHAT and CDR2 is FQNNGV. This CDR3 comprises 13 residues.

This chain links TRBV27 with TRBJ2-7; TRBD2 might be the D (5 bases). Germline CDR1 and CDR2: MNHEY and SMNVEV (reference sequence). Trimming removed 4 bases at V and 6 bases at J, with 10 bases between. This CDR3 has 12 residues. The CDR3 here is CASSSDSTEQYF. The CDR3 region has the DNA TGTGCCAGCAGTTCGGACTCCACCGAGCAGTACTTC.